The 10 T cell receptor beta chains below all came from one sample that was sequenced in a study of cytomegalovirus exposure and HLA in healthy donors. The PCR used 60 Vbeta and 13 Jbeta primers. Assay: immunoSEQ multiplex PCR; the TCRdb copy retains only in-frame clones and omits some. Of approximately 100,000 clones listed, 70% to 80% are singletons. Sequencing was performed on PBMCs. These receptors all come from a human donor in good health.

J is TRBJ1-2 and V is TRBV6-5, with TRBD1 identical over 7 bases. The CDR3 runs to 13 residues. The V segment lost 6 bases and the J segment 8 bases; nucleotides outside the gene matches: 9. Germline-derived CDR1 and CDR2 are MNHEY and SVGAGI. The CDR3 DNA reads as TGTGCCAGCAGAAGCCGAGGGACAGCAGGCTACACCTTC. Translation: CASRSRGTAGYTF.

The J gene is TRBJ2-7, the V gene TRBV11-2; 9 nucleotides align to TRBD2. Per germline, CDR1 SGHAT and CDR2 FQNNGV. V lost 6 bases to trimming and J lost 3 bases; unmatched junction nucleotides: 6. CDR3 length equals 14 residues. CDR3 residues: CASSQGGGGYEQYF. The DNA for the CDR3 is TGTGCCAGCAGTCAAGGCGGGGGGGGCTACGAGCAGTACTTC.

V is TRBV19 and J is TRBJ2-2; 7 positions agree with TRBD2. The CDR3 spans 16 residues. The germline V gene encodes CDR1 LNHDA and CDR2 SQIVND (reference sequence). V was pared by 6 bases and J by 2 bases, with 9 bases of the junction left unmatched. The CDR3 nucleotides are TGTGCCAGTAGGAGAGGCCTAGCGGACAACACCGGGGAGCTGTTTTTT. It encodes CASRRGLADNTGELFF.

This clone was counted once. V usage is TRBV28 and J usage is TRBJ2-3, with a weak D call TRBD1 (5 bases). The germline V gene has CDR1 MDHEN and CDR2 SYDVKM. Trimming cost V 1 base and J 4 bases, with 6 bases left between them. The CDR3 is made up of 13 amino acids. The DNA for the CDR3 is TGTGCCAGCAGTTTATTAGGGGCAGATACGCAGTATTTT. Encoded protein: CASSLLGADTQYF. The whole variable domain, filled in from reference TRBV28 and TRBJ2-3, reads DVKVTQSSRYLVKRTGEKVFLECVQDMDHENMFWYRQDPGLGLRLIYFSYDVKMKEKGDIPEGYSVSREKKERFSLILESASTNQTSMYLCASSLLGADTQYFGPGTRLTVL.

This clone was recorded only once. The rearrangement uses TRBV7-9 and TRBJ2-1; weak D call: TRBD1 (5 bases). Germline CDR1 and CDR2: SEHNR and FQNEAQ (reference sequence). The length of the CDR3 is 14 residues. V shed 1 base and J shed 7 bases, with 11 bases lying between them. CDR3 sequence reads: CASSLEARVNEQFF. The CDR3 coding sequence is TGTGCCAGCAGCTTAGAGGCCAGGGTGAATGAGCAGTTCTTC. Supplemented by reference TRBV7-9 and TRBJ2-1, the full variable domain reads DTGVSQNPRHKITKRGQNVTFRCDPISEHNRLYWYRQTLGQGPEFLTYFQNEAQLEKSRLLSDRFSAERPKGSFSTLEIQRTEQGDSAMYLCASSLEARVNEQFFGPGTRLTVL.

The V call is TRBV28, the J call TRBJ2-3; TRBD2 matches at 8 bases. The CDR3 has 13 residues. The V segment lost 5 bases and the J segment 7 bases; nucleotides outside the gene matches: 5. The V gene's germline CDR1 is MDHEN and CDR2 SYDVKM. The CDR3 DNA sequence: TGTGCCAGCAGTCGGACTAGCTTGAATACGCAGTATTTT. Residues: CASSRTSLNTQYF.

The chain is built from TRBV5-1 and TRBJ2-3, with 7 bases aligning to TRBD2. The trim removed 3 bases at V and 2 bases at J, leaving 6 bases unmatched. The CDR3 has 15 amino acids. The germline V gene has CDR1 SGHRS and CDR2 YFSETQ. The DNA of the CDR3 is TGCGCCAGCAGCTCTGGGAGCGGGAACACAGATACGCAGTATTTT. Residues: CASSSGSGNTDTQYF.

This clone appeared a few times. The rearrangement uses TRBV5-1 and TRBJ1-4; 11 bases align to TRBD1. This CDR3 spans 17 amino acids. Germline V gene data show CDR1 as SGHRS and CDR2 as YFSETQ. After removal of 4 bases from V and 0 bases from J, the junction contained 5 bases not matched to a gene. This CDR3 reads CASSPGTGGSTNEKLFF. Here the CDR3 DNA reads TGCGCCAGCAGCCCCGGGACAGGGGGATCAACTAATGAAAAACTGTTTTTT.

V and J are TRBV28 and TRBJ2-5, with TRBD1 matching over 7 bases. The length of the CDR3 is 14 residues. J was trimmed by 4 bases and V by 6 bases; bases with no gene match: 8. Per germline, CDR1 MDHEN and CDR2 SYDVKM. The CDR3 reads CASSRDRVLETQYF. For the CDR3, the DNA is TGTGCCAGCAGCCGAGACAGGGTTCTAGAGACCCAGTACTTC.

The rearrangement joins TRBV7-2 to TRBJ2-7; 8 bases are shared with TRBD1. Germline V lookup: CDR1 SGHTA, CDR2 FQGNSA. This CDR3 region has 15 residues. Trimming took 5 bases from V and 2 from J; bases not matched to a gene: 8. For the CDR3, the DNA is TGTGCCAGCAGCATCGGGACAGGCACGACCTACGAGCAGTACTTC. It is translated as CASSIGTGTTYEQYF. Supplemented by reference TRBV7-2 and TRBJ2-7, the full variable domain reads GAGVSQSPSNKVTEKGKDVELRCDPISGHTALYWYRQSLGQGLEFLIYFQGNSAPDKSGLPSDRFSAERTGGSVSTLTIQRTQQEDSAVYLCASSIGTGTTYEQYFGPGTRLTVT.